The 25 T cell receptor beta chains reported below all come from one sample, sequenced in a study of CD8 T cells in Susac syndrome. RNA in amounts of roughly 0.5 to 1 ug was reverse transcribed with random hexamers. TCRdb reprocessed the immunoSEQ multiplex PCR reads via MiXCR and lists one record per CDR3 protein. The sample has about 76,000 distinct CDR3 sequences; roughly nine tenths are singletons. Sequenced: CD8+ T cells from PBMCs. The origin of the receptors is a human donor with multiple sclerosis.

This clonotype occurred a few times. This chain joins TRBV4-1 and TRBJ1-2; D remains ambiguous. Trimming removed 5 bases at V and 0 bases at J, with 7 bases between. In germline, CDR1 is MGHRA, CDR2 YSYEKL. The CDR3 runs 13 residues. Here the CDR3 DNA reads TGCGCCAGCAGCACCGGCTCTAACTATGGCTACACCTTC. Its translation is CASSTGSNYGYTF.

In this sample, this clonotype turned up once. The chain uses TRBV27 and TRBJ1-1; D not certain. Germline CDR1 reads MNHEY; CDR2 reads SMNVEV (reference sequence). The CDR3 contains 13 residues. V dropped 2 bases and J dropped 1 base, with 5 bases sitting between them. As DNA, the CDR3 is TGTGCCAGCAGTTTACTATGGAACACTGAAGCTTTCTTT. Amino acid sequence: CASSLLWNTEAFF.

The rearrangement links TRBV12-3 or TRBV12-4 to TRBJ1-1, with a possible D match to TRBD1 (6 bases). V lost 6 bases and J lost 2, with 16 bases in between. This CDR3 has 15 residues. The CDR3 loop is CASSPMTGRNTEAFF. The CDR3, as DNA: TGTGCCAGCAGCCCTATGACAGGCCGTAACACTGAAGCTTTCTTT.

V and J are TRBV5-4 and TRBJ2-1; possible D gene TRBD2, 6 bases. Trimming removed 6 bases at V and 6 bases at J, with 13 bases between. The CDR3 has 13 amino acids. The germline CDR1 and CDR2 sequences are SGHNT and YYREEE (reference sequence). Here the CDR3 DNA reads TGTGCCAGCACACCTAGCGACGGCAATGAGCAGTTCTTC. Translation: CASTPSDGNEQFF.

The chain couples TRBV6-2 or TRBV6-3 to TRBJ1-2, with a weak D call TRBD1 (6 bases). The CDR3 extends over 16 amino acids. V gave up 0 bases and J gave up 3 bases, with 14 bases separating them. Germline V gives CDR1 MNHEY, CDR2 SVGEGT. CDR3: CASSYSNGGADYGYTF. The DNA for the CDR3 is TGTGCCAGCAGTTACTCGAATGGGGGCGCGGACTATGGCTACACCTTC.

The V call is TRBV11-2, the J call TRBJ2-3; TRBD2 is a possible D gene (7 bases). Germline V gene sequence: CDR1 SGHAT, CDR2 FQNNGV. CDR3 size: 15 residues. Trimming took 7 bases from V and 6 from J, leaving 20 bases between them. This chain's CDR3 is CASTSAGAPRDTQYF. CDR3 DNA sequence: TGTGCCAGCACCTCTGCGGGGGCCCCACGGGATACGCAGTATTTT.

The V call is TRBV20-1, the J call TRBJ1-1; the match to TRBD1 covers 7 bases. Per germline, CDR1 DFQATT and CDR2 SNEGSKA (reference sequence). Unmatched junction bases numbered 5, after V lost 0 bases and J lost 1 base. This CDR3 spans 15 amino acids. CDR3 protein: CSARDQGEPNTEAFF. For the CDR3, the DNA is TGCAGTGCTAGAGATCAGGGGGAACCGAACACTGAAGCTTTCTTT.

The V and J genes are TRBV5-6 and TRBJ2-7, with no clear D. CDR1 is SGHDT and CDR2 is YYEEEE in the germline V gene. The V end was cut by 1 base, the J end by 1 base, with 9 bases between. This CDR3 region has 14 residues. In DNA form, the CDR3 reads TGTGCCAGCAGCTTGTGGGTAGATTCCTACGAGCAGTACTTC. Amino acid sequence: CASSLWVDSYEQYF.

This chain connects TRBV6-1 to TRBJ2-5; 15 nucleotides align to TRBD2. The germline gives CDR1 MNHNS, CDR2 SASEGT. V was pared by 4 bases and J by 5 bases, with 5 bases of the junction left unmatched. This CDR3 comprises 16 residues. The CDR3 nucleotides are TGTGCCAGCAGTGGTGGACTAGCGGGGGGGCTGGAGACCCAGTACTTC. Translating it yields CASSGGLAGGLETQYF.

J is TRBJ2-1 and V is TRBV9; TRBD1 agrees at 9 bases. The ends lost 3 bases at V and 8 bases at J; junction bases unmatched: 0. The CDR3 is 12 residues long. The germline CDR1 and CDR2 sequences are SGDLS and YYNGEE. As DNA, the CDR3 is TGTGCCAGCAGCGGACAGGGGGATGAGCAGTTCTTC. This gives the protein CASSGQGDEQFF.

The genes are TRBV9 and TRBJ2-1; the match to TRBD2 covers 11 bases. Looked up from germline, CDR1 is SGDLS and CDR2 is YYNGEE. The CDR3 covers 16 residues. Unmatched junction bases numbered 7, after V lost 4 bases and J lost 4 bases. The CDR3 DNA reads TGTGCCAGCAGCACCCTTAGCGGGAGGGATTACAATGAGCAGTTCTTC. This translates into CASSTLSGRDYNEQFF. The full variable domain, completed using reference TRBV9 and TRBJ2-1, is DSGVTQTPKHLITATGQRVTLRCSPRSGDLSVYWYQQSLDQGLQFLIQYYNGEERAKGNILERFSAQQFPDLHSELNLSSLELGDSALYFCASSTLSGRDYNEQFFGPGTRLTVL.

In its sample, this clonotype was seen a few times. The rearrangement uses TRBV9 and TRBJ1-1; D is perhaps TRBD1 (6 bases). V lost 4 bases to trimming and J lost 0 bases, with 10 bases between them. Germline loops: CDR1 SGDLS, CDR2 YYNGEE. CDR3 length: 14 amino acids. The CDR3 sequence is CASSPGHLNTEAFF. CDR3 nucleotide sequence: TGTGCCAGCAGCCCGGGACACCTGAACACTGAAGCTTTCTTT.

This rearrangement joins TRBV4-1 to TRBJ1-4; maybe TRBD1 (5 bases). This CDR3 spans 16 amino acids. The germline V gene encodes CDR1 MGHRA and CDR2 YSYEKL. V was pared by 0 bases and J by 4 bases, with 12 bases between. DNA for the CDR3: TGCGCCAGCAGCCAAGAGGACGGGGCCCTTAATGAAAAACTGTTTTTT. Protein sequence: CASSQEDGALNEKLFF.

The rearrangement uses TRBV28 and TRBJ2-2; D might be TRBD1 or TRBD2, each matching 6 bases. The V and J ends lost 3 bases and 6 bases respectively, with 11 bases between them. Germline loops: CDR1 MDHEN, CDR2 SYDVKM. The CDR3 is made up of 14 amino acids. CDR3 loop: CASSLVRGAGELFF. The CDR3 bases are TGTGCCAGCAGTTTGGTTAGGGGGGCCGGGGAGCTGTTTTTT.

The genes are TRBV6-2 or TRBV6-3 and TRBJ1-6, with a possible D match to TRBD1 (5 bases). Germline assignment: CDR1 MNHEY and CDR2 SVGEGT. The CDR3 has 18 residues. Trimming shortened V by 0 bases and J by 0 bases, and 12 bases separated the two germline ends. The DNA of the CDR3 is TGTGCCAGCAGTTACTCGGGGACGGAAAGCTCCTATAATTCACCCCTCCACTTT. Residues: CASSYSGTESSYNSPLHF.

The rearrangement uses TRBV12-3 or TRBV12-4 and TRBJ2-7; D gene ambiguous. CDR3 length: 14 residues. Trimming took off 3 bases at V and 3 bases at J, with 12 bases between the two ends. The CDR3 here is CASSFRAAHYEQYF. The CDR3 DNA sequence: TGTGCCAGCAGTTTCCGGGCTGCTCACTACGAGCAGTACTTC.

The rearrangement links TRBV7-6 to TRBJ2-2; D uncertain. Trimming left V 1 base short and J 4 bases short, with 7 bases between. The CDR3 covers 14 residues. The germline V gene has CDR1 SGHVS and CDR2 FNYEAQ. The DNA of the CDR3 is TGTGCCAGCAGCTTAGGTCCAGGCACCGGGGAGCTGTTTTTT. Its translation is CASSLGPGTGELFF.

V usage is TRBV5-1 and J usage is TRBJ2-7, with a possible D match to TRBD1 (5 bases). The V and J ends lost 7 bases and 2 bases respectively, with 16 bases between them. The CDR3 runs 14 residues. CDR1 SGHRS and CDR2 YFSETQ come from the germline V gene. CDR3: CASGLTANTYEQYF. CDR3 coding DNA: TGCGCCAGCGGCCTGACAGCCAACACCTACGAGCAGTACTTC.

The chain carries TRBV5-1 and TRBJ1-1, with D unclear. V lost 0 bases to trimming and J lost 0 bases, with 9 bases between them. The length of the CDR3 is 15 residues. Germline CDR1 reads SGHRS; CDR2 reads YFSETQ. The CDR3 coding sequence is TGCGCCAGCAGCTTGGACCCCCTCGTGAACACTGAAGCTTTCTTT. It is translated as CASSLDPLVNTEAFF.

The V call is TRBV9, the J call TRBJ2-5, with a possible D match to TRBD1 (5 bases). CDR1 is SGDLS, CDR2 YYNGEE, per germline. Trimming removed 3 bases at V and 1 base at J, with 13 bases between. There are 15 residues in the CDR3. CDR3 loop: CASSESGAGQETQYF. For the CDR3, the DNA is TGTGCCAGCAGCGAGAGTGGGGCAGGCCAAGAGACCCAGTACTTC.

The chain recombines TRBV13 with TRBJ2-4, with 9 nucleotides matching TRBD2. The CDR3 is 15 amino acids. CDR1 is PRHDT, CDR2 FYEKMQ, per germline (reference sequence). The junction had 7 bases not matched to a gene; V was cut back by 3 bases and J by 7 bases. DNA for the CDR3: TGTGCCAGCAGCTTCCGCGGGGGGGAGGCGAACATTCAGTACTTC. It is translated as CASSFRGGEANIQYF.

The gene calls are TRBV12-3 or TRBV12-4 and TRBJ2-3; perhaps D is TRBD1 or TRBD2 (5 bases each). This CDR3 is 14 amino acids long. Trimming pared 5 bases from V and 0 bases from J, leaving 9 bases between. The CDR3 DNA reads TGTGCCAGCAGTCTCCGGGACAGCACAGATACGCAGTATTTT. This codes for CASSLRDSTDTQYF.

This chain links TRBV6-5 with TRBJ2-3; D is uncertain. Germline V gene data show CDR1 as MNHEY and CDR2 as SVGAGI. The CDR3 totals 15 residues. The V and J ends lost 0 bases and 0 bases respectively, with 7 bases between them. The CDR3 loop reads CASSYSEFSTDTQYF. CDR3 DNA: TGTGCCAGCAGTTACTCGGAGTTTAGCACAGATACGCAGTATTTT.

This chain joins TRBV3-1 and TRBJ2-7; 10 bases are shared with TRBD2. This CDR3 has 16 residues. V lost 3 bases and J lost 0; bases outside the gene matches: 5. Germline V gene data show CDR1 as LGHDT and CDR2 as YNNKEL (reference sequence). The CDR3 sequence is CASSQGGTSASYEQYF. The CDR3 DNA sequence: TGTGCCAGCAGCCAGGGGGGGACTAGCGCCTCCTACGAGCAGTACTTC.

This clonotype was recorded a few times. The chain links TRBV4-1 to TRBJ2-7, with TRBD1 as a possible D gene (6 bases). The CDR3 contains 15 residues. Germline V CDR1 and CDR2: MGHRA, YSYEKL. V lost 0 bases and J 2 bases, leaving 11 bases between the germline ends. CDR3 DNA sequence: TGCGCCAGCAGCCAAGATCTTACAGGGACCTACGAGCAGTACTTC. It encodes CASSQDLTGTYEQYF.